This TCR beta chain stems from a study of post-analysis software for immune sequencing data. Incorporated into the TCR beta cDNA libraries were unique molecular identifiers, which served to reduce PCR and sequencing biases. Using its own MiXCR run on the PCR reads, TCRdb lists one record per CDR3 protein. The sample has 400,000 to 500,000 distinct CDR3 sequences, 39% seen once. The TCR was taken from a girl aged 2-10 years with multiple sclerosis. Source material: blood.

DNA of the CDR3: TGTGCCAGCGCCGGGACAGGGTACCAAGAGACCCAGTACTTC. Amino acid sequence: CASAGTGYQETQYF. This sequence joins TRBV11-2 and TRBJ2-5, with TRBD1 matching over 9 bases. The CDR3 extends over 14 amino acids. Germline loops: CDR1 SGHAT, CDR2 FQNNGV. The J segment lost 0 bases and the V segment lost 8 bases, leaving 4 bases of the junction unmatched. Drawing the rest from reference TRBV11-2 and TRBJ2-5, the complete variable domain is EAGVAQSPRYKIIEKRQSVAFWCNPISGHATLYWYQQILGQGPKLLIQFQNNGVVDDSQLPKDRFSAERLKGVDSTLKIQPAKLEDSAVYLCASAGTGYQETQYFGPGTRLLVL.